Below, 25 T cell receptor beta chains from the same sample are listed, as sequenced in a study of Ad26.COV2.S vaccination and SARS-CoV-2 variants. As to treatment: 15 to 20 received Ad26.COV2.S at low or high dose, single or two shots; several received placebo; per-sample allocation not given. Sample collection was performed on day 63 after the first vaccine or placebo injection. Produced via immunoSEQ multiplex PCR; TCRdb's table is partial and in-frame only. The top ten hold 3.6% of the sample, which has a few hundred thousand clones, approximately 87% seen once. Specimen: peripheral blood, collected in a trial of Ad26.COV2.S vaccine versus placebo. These receptors were collected from a person aged 18 to 65 who received the Ad26.COV2.S COVID-19 vaccine or a placebo.

The rearrangement links TRBV6-4 to TRBJ2-3; 11 bases fit TRBD2. Germline V CDR1 and CDR2: MRHNA, SNTAGT. V shed 0 bases, J shed 2 bases, and the junction held 7 bases outside the gene matches. The CDR3 contains 18 residues. The CDR3 DNA sequence: TGTGCCAGCAGTGACTCTGTGGGACTAGCGGATACCACAGATACGCAGTATTTT. Its translation: CASSDSVGLADTTDTQYF.

CDR3 DNA sequence: TGTGCCACCGAAAGAGCCGCGAACACTGAAGCTTTCTTT. Encoded protein: CATERAANTEAFF. The J gene is TRBJ1-1, the V gene TRBV30; D gene uncertain. The germline V gene encodes CDR1 GTSNPN and CDR2 SVGIG (reference sequence). V lost 8 bases and J lost 1, with 14 bases in between. The CDR3 length is 13 residues.

In nucleotides, the CDR3 is TGCGCCAGCAGCCATCCTTCCGGGACAGGCGAATACGAGCAGTACTTC. Protein sequence: CASSHPSGTGEYEQYF. J is TRBJ2-7 and V is TRBV4-1; 8 bases line up with TRBD1. V shed 3 bases, J shed 4 bases, and the junction held 11 bases outside the gene matches. The length of the CDR3 is 16 residues. Germline loops: CDR1 MGHRA, CDR2 YSYEKL.

The rearrangement joins TRBV28 to TRBJ2-5, with 8 bases that match TRBD1. V was pared by 5 bases and J by 3 bases, with 11 bases of the junction left unmatched. This CDR3 contains 16 residues. Germline V gene sequence: CDR1 MDHEN, CDR2 SYDVKM. The CDR3 nucleotides are TGTGCCAGCAGTCCCTTCGGACAGGGCATAGAAGAGACCCAGTACTTC. Protein: CASSPFGQGIEETQYF.

CDR3 nucleotides: TGCGCCAGCAGCCAAGATCTGGGGGCCTCCTTCAGCGAGCAGTTCTTC. Amino acid sequence: CASSQDLGASFSEQFF. This chain uses TRBV4-3 with TRBJ2-1; perhaps TRBD1 as D (6 bases). The CDR3 covers 16 residues. Germline V lookup: CDR1 LGHNA, CDR2 YSLEER. V was shortened by 0 bases and J by 10 bases, with 19 bases between the two germline ends.

CDR3 in amino acids: CSVESAVGGQPQHF. In DNA form, the CDR3 reads TGCAGCGTTGAATCCGCAGTTGGTGGTCAGCCCCAGCATTTT. The J gene is TRBJ1-5, the V gene TRBV29-1; D not resolved. Germline CDR1 and CDR2: SQVTM and ANQGSEA. The CDR3 covers 14 residues. With 2 bases removed from V and 6 bases from J, the gap between germline ends came to 14 bases.

The chain combines TRBV19 with TRBJ1-6; no clear D. Germline V gives CDR1 LNHDA, CDR2 SQIVND (reference sequence). Between the trimmed V and J ends, which lost 10 bases and 0 bases, there was a span of 7 bases. The CDR3 has 13 residues. The CDR3 sequence: CATRSSYNSPLHF. As DNA, the CDR3 is TGTGCCACCAGGAGCTCCTATAATTCACCCCTCCACTTT.

The rearrangement joins TRBV5-4 to TRBJ2-7; TRBD2 matches at 14 bases. There are 16 residues in the CDR3. The germline V gene has CDR1 SGHNT and CDR2 YYREEE (reference sequence). J lost 2 bases, V lost 4 bases, and 5 bases had no gene match. The CDR3 nucleotides read TGTGCCAGCAGCCCTGGACTAGCGGGGGGTCCCTACGAGCAGTACTTC. Its protein is CASSPGLAGGPYEQYF.

The chain joins TRBV30 to TRBJ2-5; possibly TRBD1 for D (6 bases). CDR3 length: 12 amino acids. V was trimmed by 5 bases and J by 4 bases, leaving 11 bases between them. CDR1 and CDR2 (germline): GTSNPN, SVGIG (reference sequence). For the CDR3, the DNA is TGTGCCTGGGTGGGGGCGGCAGAGACCCAGTACTTC. Translation gives CAWVGAAETQYF.

The chain is built from TRBV4-1 and TRBJ1-2; D ambiguous. Germline CDR1 is MGHRA and CDR2 is YSYEKL. V was trimmed by 0 bases and J by 14 bases, leaving 16 bases between them. The CDR3 is 13 residues long. The CDR3 sequence is CASSQDVGLVRTF. In DNA, the CDR3 is TGCGCCAGCAGCCAAGACGTAGGGTTAGTTAGAACCTTC.

V usage is TRBV2 and J usage is TRBJ1-1, with D perhaps TRBD1 (6 bases). V was trimmed by 6 bases and J by 5 bases, leaving 16 bases between them. Per the germline V gene, CDR1 is SNHLY and CDR2 is FYNNEI. The CDR3 length is 14 residues. The CDR3 region is CASSPARGGTEAFF. The CDR3 bases are TGTGCCAGCAGCCCCGCGAGGGGGGGGACTGAAGCTTTCTTT.

This sequence joins TRBV6-6 and TRBJ2-7, with D unresolved. Germline V gene sequence: CDR1 MNHNY, CDR2 SVGAGI (reference sequence). CDR3 size: 13 residues. The V and J ends lost 9 bases and 0 bases respectively, with 12 bases between them. The CDR3 DNA follows: TGTGCCAGTAGGACCGATAGCTCCTACGAGCAGTACTTC. Translating gives CASRTDSSYEQYF.

J is TRBJ2-7 and V is TRBV5-1; D not certain. The V gene's germline CDR1 is SGHRS and CDR2 YFSETQ. V lost 3 bases and J 5 bases, leaving 12 bases between the germline ends. This CDR3 region has 13 residues. The CDR3 coding sequence is TGCGCCAGCAGCTATGGGATGGCGAACGAGCAGTACTTC. Amino acids: CASSYGMANEQYF.

V and J are TRBV10-3 and TRBJ2-6; D unclear. V lost 8 bases and J 0 bases, leaving 14 bases between the germline ends. Germline CDR1 reads ENHRY; CDR2 reads SYGVKD. CDR3 length: 16 residues. In nucleotides, the CDR3 is TGTGCCATCGGCACTGACGGCCACTCTGGGGCCAACGTCCTGACTTTC. Encoded protein: CAIGTDGHSGANVLTF.

V is TRBV11-2 and J is TRBJ1-5; possible D gene TRBD1, 5 bases. Looked up from germline, CDR1 is SGHAT and CDR2 is FQNNGV. The V end lost 6 bases, the J end lost 0 bases, and 12 bases lay between the germline ends. CDR3 length equals 15 residues. In DNA, the CDR3 is TGTGCCAGCAGTTCTCAGGGTTATAGCAATCAGCCCCAGCATTTT. Translated: CASSSQGYSNQPQHF.

The chain couples TRBV6-5 to TRBJ2-1, with 7 positions matching TRBD1. Germline CDR1 is MNHEY and CDR2 is SVGAGI. Trimming at V came to 6 bases and at J to 13 bases, leaving 9 bases not matched to a gene. The length of the CDR3 is 12 residues. The CDR3 loop is CASSPRGQDQFF. The CDR3 DNA sequence: TGTGCCAGCAGCCCACGCGGACAGGATCAGTTCTTC.

The chain joins TRBV5-1 to TRBJ2-7, with 7 bases identical to TRBD1. Per germline, CDR1 SGHRS and CDR2 YFSETQ. The CDR3 has 15 amino acids. Losses at the gene ends were 4 bases for V and 1 base for J; bases not matched to a gene: 8. CDR3 DNA sequence: TGCGCCAGCAGCCCCTCCCGGGACAGATCCTACGAGCAGTACTTC. Translating gives CASSPSRDRSYEQYF.

The chain joins TRBV4-3 to TRBJ2-7; D perhaps matches TRBD1 (8 bases). Trimming removed 0 bases at V and 7 bases at J, with 13 bases between. The germline CDR1 and CDR2 sequences are LGHNA and YSLEER. The CDR3 runs 14 residues. CDR3 nucleotide sequence: TGCGCCAGCAGCCAAGATTACAGGGGGGGGGAGCAGTACTTC. This translates into CASSQDYRGGEQYF.

V and J are TRBV5-6 and TRBJ1-6, with TRBD1 matching over 8 bases. The junction had 11 bases not matched to a gene; V was cut back by 5 bases and J by 7 bases. CDR3 length: 16 residues. The germline CDR1 and CDR2 sequences are SGHDT and YYEEEE. The CDR3 DNA is TGTGCCAGCAGGGAACAGGGGGGCCTAGGGAATTCACCCCTCCACTTT. It translates to CASREQGGLGNSPLHF.

This chain joins TRBV6-2 or TRBV6-3 and TRBJ2-7; D ambiguous. V was pared by 2 bases and J by 6 bases, with 11 bases between. CDR3 size: 13 residues. Germline V gene sequence: CDR1 MNHEY, CDR2 SVGEGT. CDR3 bases: TGTGCCAGCAGTTACGGTCCCTCCACCGAGCAGTACTTC. Translation: CASSYGPSTEQYF.

The rearrangement uses TRBV3-1 (or the pseudogene TRBV3-2) and TRBJ2-7; 8 bases fit TRBD1. Germline assignment: CDR1 LGHDT and CDR2 YNNKEL (reference sequence). Unmatched junction bases numbered 13, after V lost 3 bases and J lost 6 bases. The CDR3 has 16 residues. Here the CDR3 DNA reads TGTGCCAGCAGCCAGAAGCAGGGGGCTTGGGAGGCCGAGCAGTACTTC. It specifies CASSQKQGAWEAEQYF.

The V and J genes are TRBV18 and TRBJ2-3; TRBD2 aligns across 8 bases. The CDR3 is 15 residues long. J gave up 4 bases and V 3 bases, and 6 bases lay outside the gene matches. Germline CDR1 and CDR2: KGHSH and LQKENI. DNA for the CDR3: TGTGCCAGCTCACCGGGACTAGGCGCCGCAGATACGCAGTATTTT. It specifies CASSPGLGAADTQYF.

The chain couples TRBV4-1 to TRBJ2-1; TRBD1 matches 8 bases. The trim removed 4 bases at V and 3 bases at J, leaving 5 bases unmatched. Per the germline V gene, CDR1 is MGHRA and CDR2 is YSYEKL. CDR3 length: 15 residues. CDR3 sequence reads: CASSPQGAGYNEQFF. CDR3 DNA sequence: TGCGCCAGCAGCCCCCAGGGGGCCGGCTACAATGAGCAGTTCTTC.

The chain employs TRBV5-4 and TRBJ2-1, with 8 bases lining up with TRBD1. After removal of 5 bases from V and 7 bases from J, the junction contained 8 bases not matched to a gene. The V gene's germline CDR1 is SGHNT and CDR2 YYREEE (reference sequence). CDR3 length: 14 residues. CDR3 DNA: TGTGCCAGCAGTCCGGACAGGGCAAGGAATGAGCAGTTCTTC. It translates to CASSPDRARNEQFF.

As to this clone: Within the sample, other DNA sequences also encode this same CDR3. This rearrangement joins TRBV19 to TRBJ2-7, with 11 bases matching TRBD1. There are 14 residues in the CDR3. Germline CDR1 is LNHDA and CDR2 is SQIVND (reference sequence). V was pared by 5 bases and J by 3 bases, with 3 bases of the junction left unmatched. The CDR3 DNA sequence: TGTGCCAGTAGTCCGGGACAGGGGGTCTACGAGCAGTACTTC. It is translated as CASSPGQGVYEQYF.